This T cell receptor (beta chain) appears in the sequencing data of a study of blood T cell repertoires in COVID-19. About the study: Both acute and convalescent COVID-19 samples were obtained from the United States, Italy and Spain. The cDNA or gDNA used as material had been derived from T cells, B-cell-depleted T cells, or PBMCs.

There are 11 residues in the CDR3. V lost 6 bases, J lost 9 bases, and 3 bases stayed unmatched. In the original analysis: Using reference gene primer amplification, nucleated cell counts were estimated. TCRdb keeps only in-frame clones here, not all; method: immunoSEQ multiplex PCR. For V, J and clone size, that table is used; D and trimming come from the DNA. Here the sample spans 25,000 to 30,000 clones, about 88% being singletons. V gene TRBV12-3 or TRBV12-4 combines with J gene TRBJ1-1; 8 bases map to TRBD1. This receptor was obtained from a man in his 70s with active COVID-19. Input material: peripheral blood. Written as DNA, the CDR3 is TGTGCCAGCAGGGACAGGGTACAAGCTTTCTTT. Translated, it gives CASRDRVQAFF.